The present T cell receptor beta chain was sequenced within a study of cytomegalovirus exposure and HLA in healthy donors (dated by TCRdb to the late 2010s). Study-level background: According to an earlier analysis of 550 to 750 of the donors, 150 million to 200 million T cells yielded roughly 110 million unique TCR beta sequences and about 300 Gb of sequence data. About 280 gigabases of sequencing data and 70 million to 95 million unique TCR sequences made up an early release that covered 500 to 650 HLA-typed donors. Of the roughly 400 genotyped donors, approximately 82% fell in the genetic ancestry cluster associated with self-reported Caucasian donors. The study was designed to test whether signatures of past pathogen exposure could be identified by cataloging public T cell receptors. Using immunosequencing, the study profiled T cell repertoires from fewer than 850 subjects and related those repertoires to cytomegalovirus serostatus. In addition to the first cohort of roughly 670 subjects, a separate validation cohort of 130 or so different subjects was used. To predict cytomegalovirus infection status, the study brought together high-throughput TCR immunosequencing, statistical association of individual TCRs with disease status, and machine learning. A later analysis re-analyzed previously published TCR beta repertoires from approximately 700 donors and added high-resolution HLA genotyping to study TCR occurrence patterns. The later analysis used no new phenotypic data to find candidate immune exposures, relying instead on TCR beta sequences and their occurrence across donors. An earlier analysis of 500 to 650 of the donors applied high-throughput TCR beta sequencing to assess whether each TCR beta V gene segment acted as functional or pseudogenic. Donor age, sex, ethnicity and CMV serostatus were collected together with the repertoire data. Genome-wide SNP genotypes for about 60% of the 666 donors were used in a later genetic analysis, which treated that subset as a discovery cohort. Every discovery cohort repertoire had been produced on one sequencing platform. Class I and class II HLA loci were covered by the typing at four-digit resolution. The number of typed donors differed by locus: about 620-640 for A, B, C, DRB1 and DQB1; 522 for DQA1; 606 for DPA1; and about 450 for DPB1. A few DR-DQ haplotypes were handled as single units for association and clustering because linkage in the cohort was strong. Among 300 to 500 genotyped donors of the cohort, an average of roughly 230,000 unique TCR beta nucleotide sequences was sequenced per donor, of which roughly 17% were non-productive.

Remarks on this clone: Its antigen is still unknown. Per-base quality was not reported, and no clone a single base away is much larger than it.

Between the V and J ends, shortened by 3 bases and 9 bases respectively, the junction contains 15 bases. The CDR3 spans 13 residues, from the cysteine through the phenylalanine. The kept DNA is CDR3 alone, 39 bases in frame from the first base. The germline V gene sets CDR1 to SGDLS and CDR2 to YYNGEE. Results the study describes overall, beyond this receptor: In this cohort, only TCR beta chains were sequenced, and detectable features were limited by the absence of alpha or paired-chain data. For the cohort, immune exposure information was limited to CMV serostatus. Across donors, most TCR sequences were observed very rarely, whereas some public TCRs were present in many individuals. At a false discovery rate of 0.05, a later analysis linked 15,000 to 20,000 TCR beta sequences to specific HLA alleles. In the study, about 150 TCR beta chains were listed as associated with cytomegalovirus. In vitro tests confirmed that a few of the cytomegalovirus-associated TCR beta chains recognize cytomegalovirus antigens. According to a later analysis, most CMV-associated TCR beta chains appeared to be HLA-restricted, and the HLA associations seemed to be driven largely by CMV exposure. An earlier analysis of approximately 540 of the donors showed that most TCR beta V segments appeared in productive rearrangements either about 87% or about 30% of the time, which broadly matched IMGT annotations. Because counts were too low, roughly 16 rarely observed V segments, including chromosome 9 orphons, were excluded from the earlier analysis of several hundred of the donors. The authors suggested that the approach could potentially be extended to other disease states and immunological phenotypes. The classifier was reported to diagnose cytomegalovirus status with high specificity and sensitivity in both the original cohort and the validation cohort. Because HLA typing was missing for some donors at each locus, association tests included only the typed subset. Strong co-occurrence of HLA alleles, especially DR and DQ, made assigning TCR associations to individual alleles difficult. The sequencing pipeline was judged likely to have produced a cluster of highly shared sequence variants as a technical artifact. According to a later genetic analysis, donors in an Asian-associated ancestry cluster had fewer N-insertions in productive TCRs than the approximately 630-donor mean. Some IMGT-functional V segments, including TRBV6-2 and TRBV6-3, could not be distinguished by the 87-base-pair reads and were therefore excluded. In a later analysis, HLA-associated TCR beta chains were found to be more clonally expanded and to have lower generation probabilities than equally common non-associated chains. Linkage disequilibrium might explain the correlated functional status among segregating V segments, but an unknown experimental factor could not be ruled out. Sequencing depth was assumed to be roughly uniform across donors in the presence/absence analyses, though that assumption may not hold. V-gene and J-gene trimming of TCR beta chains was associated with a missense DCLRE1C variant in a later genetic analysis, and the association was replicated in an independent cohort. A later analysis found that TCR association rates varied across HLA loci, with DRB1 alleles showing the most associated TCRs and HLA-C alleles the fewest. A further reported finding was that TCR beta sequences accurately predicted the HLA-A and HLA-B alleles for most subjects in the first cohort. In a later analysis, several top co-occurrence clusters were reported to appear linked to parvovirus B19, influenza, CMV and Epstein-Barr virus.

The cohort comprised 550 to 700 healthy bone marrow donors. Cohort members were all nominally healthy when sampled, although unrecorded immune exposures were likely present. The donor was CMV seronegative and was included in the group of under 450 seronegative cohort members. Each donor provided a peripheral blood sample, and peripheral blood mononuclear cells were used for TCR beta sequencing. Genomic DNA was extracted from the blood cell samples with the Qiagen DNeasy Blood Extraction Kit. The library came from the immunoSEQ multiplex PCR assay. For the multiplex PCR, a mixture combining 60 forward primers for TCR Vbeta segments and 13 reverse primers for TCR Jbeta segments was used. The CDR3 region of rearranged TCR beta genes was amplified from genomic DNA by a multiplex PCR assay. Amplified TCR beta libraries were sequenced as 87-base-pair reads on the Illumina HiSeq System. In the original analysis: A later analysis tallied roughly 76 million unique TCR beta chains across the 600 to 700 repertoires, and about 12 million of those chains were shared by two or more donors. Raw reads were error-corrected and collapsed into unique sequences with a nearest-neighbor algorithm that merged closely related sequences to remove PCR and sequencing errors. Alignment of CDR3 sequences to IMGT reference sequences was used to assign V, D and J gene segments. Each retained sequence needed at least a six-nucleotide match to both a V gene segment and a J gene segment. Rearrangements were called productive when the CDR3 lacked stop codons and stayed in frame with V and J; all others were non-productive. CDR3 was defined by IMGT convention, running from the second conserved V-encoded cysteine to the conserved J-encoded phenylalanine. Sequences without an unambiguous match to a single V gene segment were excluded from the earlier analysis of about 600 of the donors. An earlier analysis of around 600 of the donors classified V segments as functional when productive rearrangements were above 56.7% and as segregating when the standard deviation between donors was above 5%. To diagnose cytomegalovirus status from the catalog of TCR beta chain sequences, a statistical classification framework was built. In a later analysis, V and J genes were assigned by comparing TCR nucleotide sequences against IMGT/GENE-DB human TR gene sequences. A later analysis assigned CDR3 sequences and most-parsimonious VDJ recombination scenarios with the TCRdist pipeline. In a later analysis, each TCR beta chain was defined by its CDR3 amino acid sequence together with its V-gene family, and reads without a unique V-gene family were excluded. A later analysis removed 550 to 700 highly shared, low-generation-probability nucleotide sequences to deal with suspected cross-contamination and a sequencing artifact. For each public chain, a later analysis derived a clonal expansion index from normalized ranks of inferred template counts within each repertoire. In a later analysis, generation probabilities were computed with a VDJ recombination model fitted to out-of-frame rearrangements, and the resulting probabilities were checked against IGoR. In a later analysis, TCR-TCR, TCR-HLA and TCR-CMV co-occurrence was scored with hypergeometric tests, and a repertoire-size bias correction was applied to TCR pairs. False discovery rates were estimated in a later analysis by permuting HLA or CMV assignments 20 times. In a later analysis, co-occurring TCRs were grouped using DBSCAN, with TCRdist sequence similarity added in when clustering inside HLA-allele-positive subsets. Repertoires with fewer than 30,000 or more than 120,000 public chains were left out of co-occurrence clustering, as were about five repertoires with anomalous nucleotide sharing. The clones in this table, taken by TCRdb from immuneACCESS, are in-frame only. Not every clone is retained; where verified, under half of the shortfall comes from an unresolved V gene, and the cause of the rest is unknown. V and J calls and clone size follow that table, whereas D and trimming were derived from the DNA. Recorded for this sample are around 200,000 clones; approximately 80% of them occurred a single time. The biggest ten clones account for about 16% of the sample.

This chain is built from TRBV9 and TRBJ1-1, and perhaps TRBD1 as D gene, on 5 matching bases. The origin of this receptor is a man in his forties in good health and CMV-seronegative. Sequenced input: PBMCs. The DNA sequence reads TGTGCCAGCAGCGCCGAACCCGGGGGTCAAGCTTTCTTT. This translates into CASSAEPGGQAFF.